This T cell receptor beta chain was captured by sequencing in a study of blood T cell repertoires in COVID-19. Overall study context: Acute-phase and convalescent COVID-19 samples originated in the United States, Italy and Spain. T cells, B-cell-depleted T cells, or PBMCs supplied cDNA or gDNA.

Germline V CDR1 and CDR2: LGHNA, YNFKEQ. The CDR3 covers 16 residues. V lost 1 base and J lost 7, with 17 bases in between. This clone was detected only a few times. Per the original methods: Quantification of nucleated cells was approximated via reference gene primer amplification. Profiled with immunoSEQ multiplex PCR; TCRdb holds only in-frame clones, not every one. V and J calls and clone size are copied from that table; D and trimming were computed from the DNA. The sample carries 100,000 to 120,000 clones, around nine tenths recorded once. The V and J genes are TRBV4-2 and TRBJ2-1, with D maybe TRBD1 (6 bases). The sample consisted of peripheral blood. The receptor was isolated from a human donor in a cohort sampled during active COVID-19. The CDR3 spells CASSQAAYRVLNEQFF. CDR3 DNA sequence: TGTGCCAGCAGCCAAGCGGCGTACAGGGTGTTGAATGAGCAGTTCTTC.